The sequence of this T cell receptor beta chain was determined in a study of OX40 agonist ivuxolimab in advanced cancers. At the level of the study: Ivuxolimab, an agonist antibody against OX40 (CD134), was given to patients. Cohort: about 80% men, mean age approximately 66, aged about 20 to 80.

The CDR3 sequence is 15 residues long. Germline V gene sequence: CDR1 SEHNR, CDR2 FQNEAQ (reference sequence). V shed 1 base, J shed 6 bases, and the junction held 3 bases outside the gene matches. Individuals having autoimmune disease history or systemic immunosuppression were not enrolled. TCRdb's table, derived via immunoSEQ multiplex PCR, lists solely in-frame clones and lacks some. The sample has approximately 23,000 clones, about 87% seen once. The gene calls are TRBV7-9 and TRBJ2-1, with TRBD2 matching 10 bases. The sequencing here drew on CD4+ or CD8+ T cells sorted from blood, taken in a trial of the OX40 agonist ivuxolimab. This sequence was found in an adult with an advanced solid tumor such as melanoma, head and neck, liver or kidney cancer. The CDR3 sequence is CASSLGTSGLNEQFF. The CDR3 DNA sequence: TGTGCCAGCAGCTTAGGGACTAGCGGACTCAATGAGCAGTTCTTC.